What follows are 4 T cell receptor beta chains derived from one specimen sequenced in a study of regulatory T cells in long-lasting Graves disease (dated by TCRdb to 2020 to 2023). Library preparation was by multiplex PCR. The listed sequencing device is Illumina HiSeq 4000. CDR3 regions were amplified by Arm-PCR with iRepertoire HTBI primers to construct TCR beta libraries. The public reads were reprocessed in TCRdb via fastp at Q25 and MiXCR, keeping in-frame beta chains. Entries are consolidated by CDR3 protein sequence, retaining the most common genes and DNA. Counted in this sample were about 620,000 distinct CDR3 sequences; under 20% of them appeared once. The ten biggest clones cover 18% of the sample. The time point label corresponds to: newly diagnosed GD, antithyroid drugs for less than 3 months. RNA was extracted from PBMCs in TRIzol for both TCR sequencing and RNA sequencing. These data were also reused for a study on T cells in Graves' hyperthyroidism and ophthalmopathy.

Sequenced here: peripheral blood mononuclear cells (PBMCs), sampled at new diagnosis, from a patient treated with antithyroid drugs. All receptors derive from a woman in her twenties or thirties with Graves disease. Donor details come from another sample of the same person, matched by shared clones.

This rearrangement joins TRBV14 to TRBJ2-7; D is perhaps TRBD1 (6 bases). Germline V CDR1 and CDR2: SGHDN, FVKESK. CDR3 length: 13 residues. The V and J ends lost 5 bases and 0 bases respectively, with 8 bases between them. The DNA of the CDR3 is TGTGCCAGCAGCTGGGGACACTCCTACGAGCAGTACTTC. Translation gives CASSWGHSYEQYF.

The chain is built from TRBV7-2 and TRBJ1-1; 7 positions agree with TRBD1. The CDR3 consists of 15 residues. With 5 bases clipped from V and 1 base from J, the junction kept 7 bases outside the gene matches. Germline V gene sequence: CDR1 SGHTA, CDR2 FQGNSA. CDR3 bases: TGTGCCAGCAGCAGACAAGGGGGCGCGAACACTGAAGCTTTCTTT. It yields the protein CASSRQGGANTEAFF.

This clonotype was seen at least ten times. The chain uses TRBV27 and TRBJ2-2, with D perhaps matching TRBD2 (5 bases). The germline gives CDR1 MNHEY, CDR2 SMNVEV (reference sequence). The CDR3 is made up of 16 amino acids. Trimming shortened V by 6 bases and J by 4 bases, and 18 bases separated the two germline ends. The CDR3, as DNA: TGTGCCAGCAGCAAACGAGGCGGGCTTGGCACCGGGGAGCTGTTTTTT. The encoded protein is CASSKRGGLGTGELFF.

This clonotype was seen at least ten times. The chain joins TRBV2 to TRBJ2-7; D remains unclear. The CDR3 consists of 11 residues. V lost 1 base and J 6 bases, leaving 4 bases between the germline ends. Germline CDR1 SNHLY, CDR2 FYNNEI. This CDR3 is CASSEVGEQYF. As DNA, the CDR3 is TGTGCCAGCAGTGAAGTCGGCGAGCAGTACTTC.